This T cell receptor (beta chain) is drawn from a study of cytomegalovirus exposure and HLA in healthy donors. This clone has a handful of counts. PCR involved 60 Vbeta and 13 Jbeta primers. Data came from immunoSEQ multiplex PCR; TCRdb stores just in-frame clones and leaves some out. In the table there are about 160,000 clones, roughly 83% of which are singletons. Germline CDR1 is MNHNS and CDR2 is SASEGT. The CDR3 runs to 14 residues. V lost 3 bases and J lost 5, with 13 bases in between. The gene calls are TRBV6-1 and TRBJ1-1; D gene unclear. The clonotype comes from a boy between 2 and 10 years old in good health and CMV-seronegative. The sequenced material came from PBMCs. The CDR3 sequence is CASSEVDTATEAFF. Written as DNA, the CDR3 is TGTGCCAGCAGTGAGGTTGATACAGCAACTGAAGCTTTCTTT.